The 27 T cell receptor beta chains presented below share a single source sample, sequenced in a study of blood T cell repertoires in COVID-19. Produced via immunoSEQ multiplex PCR; TCRdb's table is partial and in-frame only. The table includes roughly 270,000 clones, around 90% detected once. The sequencing sample was made of peripheral blood. These receptors were obtained from a young man with active or convalescent COVID-19.

The chain joins TRBV3-1 (or the pseudogene TRBV3-2) to TRBJ2-3; D is unresolved. In germline, CDR1 is LGHDT, CDR2 YNNKEL (reference sequence). The CDR3 is 15 residues long. The V end was cut by 0 bases, the J end by 0 bases, with 7 bases between. As DNA, the CDR3 is TGTGCCAGCAGCCAAGACGGAGCTAGCACAGATACGCAGTATTTT. It specifies CASSQDGASTDTQYF.

This rearrangement joins TRBV9 to TRBJ1-2; no definite D call. Looked up from germline, CDR1 is SGDLS and CDR2 is YYNGEE. There are 14 residues in the CDR3. V was shortened by 0 bases and J by 3 bases, with 9 bases between the two germline ends. CDR3 coding DNA: TGTGCCAGCAGCGTAGGAGGTATTGACTATGGCTACACCTTC. This codes for CASSVGGIDYGYTF.

The gene calls are TRBV9 and TRBJ2-2; 8 bases are a match to TRBD1. Germline CDR1 SGDLS, CDR2 YYNGEE. The CDR3 contains 15 residues. Losses at the gene ends were 6 bases for V and 2 bases for J; bases not matched to a gene: 6. The chain's CDR3 is CASTPGTGNTGELFF. CDR3 in DNA: TGTGCCAGCACCCCCGGGACAGGAAACACCGGGGAGCTGTTTTTT.

The chain has TRBV12-5 and TRBJ2-6, with D unclear. V lost 3 bases, J lost 3 bases, and 3 bases lay in between. The CDR3 extends over 13 amino acids. CDR1 is LGHNT, CDR2 FRNRAP, per germline. CDR3 amino acids: CASGFYGANVLTF. The CDR3 DNA follows: TGTGCTAGTGGTTTTTATGGGGCCAACGTCCTGACTTTC.

The chain carries TRBV6-4 and TRBJ1-1; the D gene is possibly TRBD1 (5 bases). V gave up 6 bases and J gave up 4 bases, with 9 bases separating them. Germline V gene sequence: CDR1 MRHNA, CDR2 SNTAGT. This CDR3 spans 12 amino acids. The CDR3 bases are TGTGCCAGCAGAGGGGAAGGCACTGAAGCTTTCTTT. Residues: CASRGEGTEAFF.

The V call is TRBV7-2, the J call TRBJ2-7, with TRBD1 matching over 9 bases. In germline, CDR1 is SGHTA, CDR2 FQGNSA. CDR3 length equals 15 residues. The V segment lost 1 base and the J segment 2 bases; nucleotides outside the gene matches: 3. This CDR3 is CASSLGTGATYEQYF. The CDR3 DNA sequence: TGTGCCAGCAGCTTAGGGACAGGGGCCACCTACGAGCAGTACTTC.

This chain connects TRBV29-1 to TRBJ2-3; D call uncertain. Trimming took 7 bases from V and 4 from J, leaving 12 bases between them. Per the germline V gene, CDR1 is SQVTM and CDR2 is ANQGSEA. The CDR3 is 12 residues long. CDR3 in amino acids: CSAFSLPDTQYF. The CDR3, as DNA: TGCAGCGCTTTCAGTCTCCCAGATACGCAGTATTTT.

V and J are TRBV6-5 and TRBJ2-3; TRBD2 matches at 15 bases. The CDR3 is 15 amino acids. Germline CDR1 is MNHEY and CDR2 is SVGAGI. V lost 7 bases, J lost 5 bases, and 4 bases stayed unmatched. CDR3 bases: TGTGCCAGCACGGGACTAGCGGGGGGAGGAGATACGCAGTATTTT. Protein: CASTGLAGGGDTQYF.

V gene TRBV3-1 (or the pseudogene TRBV3-2) combines with J gene TRBJ1-4; 7 bases are shared with TRBD1. This CDR3 comprises 16 residues. The germline V gene encodes CDR1 LGHDT and CDR2 YNNKEL (reference sequence). The J segment lost 4 bases and the V segment lost 1 base, leaving 6 bases of the junction unmatched. DNA of the CDR3: TGTGCCAGCAGCCAAGGGCCGGGACAGCATAATGAAAAACTGTTTTTT. Translated: CASSQGPGQHNEKLFF.

This clone showed up just once. The chain employs TRBV20-1 and TRBJ1-1, with 7 bases matching TRBD1. The ends lost 3 bases at V and 1 base at J; junction bases unmatched: 11. Germline lookup yields CDR1 DFQATT and CDR2 SNEGSKA (reference sequence). CDR3 length: 16 amino acids. The CDR3 here is CSASIVARTGNTEAFF. The CDR3 DNA follows: TGCAGTGCTAGTATAGTGGCCCGGACAGGGAACACTGAAGCTTTCTTT.

This clone has just one count. The chain couples TRBV6-2 or TRBV6-3 to TRBJ1-5; TRBD1 is a possible D gene (6 bases). The CDR3 length is 18 residues. Trimming pared 5 bases from V and 4 bases from J, leaving 24 bases between. The germline V gene encodes CDR1 MNHEY and CDR2 SVGEGT. The CDR3 sequence is CASSAGQPDTFKNQPQHF. In DNA, the CDR3 is TGTGCCAGCAGTGCAGGACAGCCCGATACGTTTAAGAATCAGCCCCAGCATTTT.

J is TRBJ2-7 and V is TRBV6-1; 10 bases are a match to TRBD2. Germline V gene data show CDR1 as MNHNS and CDR2 as SASEGT. The CDR3 sequence is 16 residues long. With V trimmed by 4 bases and J by 4 bases, 10 bases remained unmatched. The CDR3, as DNA: TGTGCCAGCAGTGGGCAGAGAGCGGGGGGGCCGTACGAGCAGTACTTC. Amino acid sequence: CASSGQRAGGPYEQYF.

The chain uses TRBV5-1 and TRBJ2-7; D call uncertain. V was shortened by 7 bases and J by 5 bases, with 13 bases between the two germline ends. This CDR3 is built from 12 residues. Germline V gene lookup returns CDR1 SGHRS and CDR2 YFSETQ. The CDR3 spells CASRMNGDEQYF. CDR3 nucleotides: TGCGCCAGCCGAATGAACGGAGACGAGCAGTACTTC.

The chain has TRBV25-1 and TRBJ2-7; 7 bases map to TRBD1. The CDR3 length is 15 residues. Losses at the gene ends were 10 bases for V and 4 bases for J; bases not matched to a gene: 16. The germline gives CDR1 MGHDK, CDR2 SYGVNS. CDR3 in amino acids: CAKADESGQFYEQYF. CDR3 DNA sequence: TGTGCCAAAGCAGACGAGTCGGGACAGTTTTACGAGCAGTACTTC.

This chain connects TRBV6-5 to TRBJ1-5; D might be TRBD1 (6 bases). V lost 5 bases and J lost 3, with 14 bases in between. The CDR3 runs to 15 residues. Germline CDR1 is MNHEY and CDR2 is SVGAGI. CDR3 residues: CASSPYGGANQPQHF. DNA for the CDR3: TGTGCCAGCAGTCCCTACGGGGGGGCCAATCAGCCCCAGCATTTT.

This sequence joins TRBV28 and TRBJ1-6; 7 bases are a match to TRBD1. V gave up 6 bases and J gave up 3 bases; unmatched junction bases: 5. From germline, CDR1 is MDHEN and CDR2 SYDVKM. The CDR3 totals 15 residues. The CDR3 bases are TGTGCCAGCAGGGGGACAGTATACTATAATTCACCCCTCCACTTT. Protein product: CASRGTVYYNSPLHF.

This clone was found a few times. The chain has TRBV6-1 and TRBJ2-4; 11 nucleotides line up with TRBD2. Looked up from germline, CDR1 is MNHNS and CDR2 is SASEGT. V shed 4 bases and J 4 bases; nucleotides not matched to a gene: 6. The length of the CDR3 is 16 residues. The CDR3 sequence: CASSVGLAGGKNIQYF. In DNA form, the CDR3 reads TGTGCCAGCAGTGTAGGGCTAGCGGGGGGTAAAAACATTCAGTACTTC.

The J gene is TRBJ1-5, the V gene TRBV5-1, with TRBD1 matching over 7 bases. The germline gives CDR1 SGHRS, CDR2 YFSETQ. J lost 3 bases, V lost 4 bases, and 4 bases had no gene match. The CDR3 length is 14 residues. As DNA, the CDR3 is TGCGCCAGCAGCGTGACAGGGCTCAATCAGCCCCAGCATTTT. Translated: CASSVTGLNQPQHF.

This clone has just one count. The chain joins TRBV14 to TRBJ1-6, with D perhaps matching TRBD1 (6 bases). The CDR3 length is 15 residues. V was pared by 1 base and J by 7 bases, with 11 bases between. Germline-derived CDR1 and CDR2 are SGHDN and FVKESK. The CDR3 DNA sequence: TGTGCCAGCAGCCAAGGAACAGGGTGGAATTCACCCCTCCACTTT. Encoded protein: CASSQGTGWNSPLHF.

The chain carries TRBV5-1 and TRBJ1-3; possible D gene TRBD1, 6 bases. CDR3 size: 14 residues. Germline CDR1 SGHRS, CDR2 YFSETQ. V was trimmed by 4 bases and J by 0 bases, leaving 8 bases between them. The CDR3 nucleotides are TGCGCCAGCAGCGTGGACAGCTCTGGAAACACCATATATTTT. This encodes CASSVDSSGNTIYF.

The V call is TRBV29-1, the J call TRBJ1-2; 12 bases are a match to TRBD1. V dropped 1 base and J dropped 8; count of bases not matched to a gene: 5. The CDR3 has 14 residues. Germline CDR1 is SQVTM and CDR2 is ANQGSEA. The CDR3 spells CSVEAGQGARGYTF. The CDR3 DNA reads TGCAGCGTTGAAGCGGGACAGGGGGCGCGAGGCTACACCTTC.

The chain's CDR3 is CASRLTDRGDGYTF. The CDR3 bases are TGTGCCAGCCGTCTGACGGACAGGGGAGATGGCTACACCTTC. This chain joins TRBV21-1 and TRBJ1-2; the table's D call, TRBD1, has no DNA check behind it. TRBV21-1 is reported as a pseudogene. The CDR3 is made up of 14 amino acids.

CDR3 sequence: CASSPNRGPYGYTF. DNA for the CDR3: TGTGCCAGCTCACCAAACAGGGGGCCCTATGGCTACACCTTC. This chain links TRBV18 with TRBJ1-2; 9 positions agree with TRBD1. The CDR3 has 14 amino acids. J gave up 4 bases and V 2 bases, and 2 bases lay outside the gene matches. Germline lookup yields CDR1 KGHSH and CDR2 LQKENI.

The rearrangement uses TRBV7-9 and TRBJ1-4; 8 nucleotides align to TRBD1. CDR3 length equals 21 residues. The junction had 23 bases not matched to a gene; V was cut back by 5 bases and J by 3 bases. Per germline, CDR1 SEHNR and CDR2 FQNEAQ (reference sequence). The CDR3 region has the DNA TGTGCCAGCAGCAATCGCCCGGGACAGGCCATAGATAAGGGATCTAATGAAAAACTGTTTTTT. Translating gives CASSNRPGQAIDKGSNEKLFF.

This chain links TRBV27 with TRBJ2-2; 10 bases are a match to TRBD2. CDR3 size: 19 residues. Germline V gene data show CDR1 as MNHEY and CDR2 as SMNVEV (reference sequence). Trimming took 0 bases from V and 5 from J; bases not matched to a gene: 12. CDR3 residues: CASSLSLRLAGADTGELFF. Here the CDR3 DNA reads TGTGCCAGCAGTTTATCTTTGAGGCTAGCGGGGGCCGATACCGGGGAGCTGTTTTTT.

The chain employs TRBV19 and TRBJ2-7; 9 bases match TRBD1. This CDR3 region has 14 residues. V shed 7 bases and J 1 base; nucleotides not matched to a gene: 5. CDR1 and CDR2 (germline): LNHDA, SQIVND (reference sequence). Here the CDR3 reads CASMVGQGSYEQYF. CDR3 in DNA: TGTGCCAGTATGGTGGGACAGGGATCCTACGAGCAGTACTTC.

J is TRBJ2-7 and V is TRBV27, with TRBD1 matching over 7 bases. Germline V gene data show CDR1 as MNHEY and CDR2 as SMNVEV (reference sequence). J gave up 3 bases and V 2 bases, and 13 bases lay outside the gene matches. CDR3 size: 17 residues. CDR3 DNA sequence: TGTGCCAGCAGTTTAGCACGGTTCCGGGACAGAGACTACGAGCAGTACTTC. The encoded protein is CASSLARFRDRDYEQYF.